Shown below are 15 T cell receptor beta chains from a single sample sequenced in a study of blood T cell repertoires in COVID-19. The method was immunoSEQ multiplex PCR; TCRdb's version includes in-frame clones alone and lacks a portion of them. This sample carries 140,000 to 150,000 clones, approximately 80% of them seen once, and the ten largest clones take approximately 3.5%. Sequenced sample: peripheral blood. All receptors come from an older man who had recovered from COVID-19.

The genes are TRBV20-1 and TRBJ2-4; possibly TRBD1 for D (6 bases). CDR1 DFQATT and CDR2 SNEGSKA come from the germline V gene (reference sequence). The germline V and J ends were trimmed by 3 bases and 2 bases, with 11 bases remaining between them. The CDR3 has 14 amino acids. The CDR3 DNA reads TGCAGTGCTAGTCCCGGGACACCCAAAAACATTCAGTACTTC. Encoded protein: CSASPGTPKNIQYF.

This clone has a handful of counts. V and J are TRBV9 and TRBJ2-1; possible D gene TRBD1, 5 bases. CDR3 length: 17 amino acids. The V and J ends lost 0 bases and 7 bases respectively, with 20 bases between them. Germline assignment: CDR1 SGDLS and CDR2 YYNGEE. The CDR3 DNA reads as TGTGCCAGCAGCGTAGAGGCAGGGCTCCGGCTTAGGAATGAGCAGTTCTTC. It specifies CASSVEAGLRLRNEQFF. Drawing the rest from reference TRBV9 and TRBJ2-1, the complete variable domain is DSGVTQTPKHLITATGQRVTLRCSPRSGDLSVYWYQQSLDQGLQFLIQYYNGEERAKGNILERFSAQQFPDLHSELNLSSLELGDSALYFCASSVEAGLRLRNEQFFGPGTRLTVL.

The chain carries TRBV2 and TRBJ2-7; 7 positions agree with TRBD1. Germline V lookup: CDR1 SNHLY, CDR2 FYNNEI. V gave up 7 bases and J gave up 5 bases; unmatched junction bases: 5. The CDR3 covers 12 residues. The CDR3 DNA sequence: TGTGCCAGCAATCGACAGGGAAACGAGCAGTACTTC. Its protein is CASNRQGNEQYF.

This chain links TRBV10-3 with TRBJ1-1; 8 bases align to TRBD1. The CDR3 spans 15 residues. V trimming: 10 bases; J trimming: 3 bases; junction bases outside the gene matches: 13. Germline lookup yields CDR1 ENHRY and CDR2 SYGVKD. The CDR3 region is CATDRTGRRDTEAFF. CDR3 nucleotides: TGTGCCACCGATCGGACAGGGAGGAGGGACACTGAAGCTTTCTTT.

This chain links TRBV21-1 with TRBJ2-1; the listed D gene, TRBD2, was not tested against the DNA. TRBV21-1 is listed as a pseudogene. The CDR3 has 24 residues. CDR3 loop: CASSKAGPGDGGSLRGSSYNEQFF. The CDR3 DNA reads TGTGCCAGCAGCAAAGCGGGCCCGGGAGATGGCGGGAGTCTAAGGGGAAGCTCCTACAATGAGCAGTTCTTC.

This rearrangement joins TRBV10-2 to TRBJ1-1; perhaps TRBD1 as D (5 bases). The germline V and J ends were trimmed by 6 bases and 1 base, with 12 bases remaining between them. The CDR3 totals 14 residues. The V gene's germline CDR1 is WSHSY and CDR2 SAAADI. The CDR3 sequence: CASSGGPGNTEAFF. In nucleotides, the CDR3 is TGCGCCAGCAGCGGGGGACCGGGGAACACTGAAGCTTTCTTT.

This clone was counted a single time. This sequence joins TRBV2 and TRBJ1-2; a weak D match, TRBD1 (5 bases). V lost 6 bases and J 6 bases, leaving 14 bases between the germline ends. CDR3 length: 13 amino acids. In germline, CDR1 is SNHLY, CDR2 FYNNEI. CDR3 bases: TGTGCCAGCAGCGTGCAGGGTGTGGATGGCTACACCTTC. Amino acids: CASSVQGVDGYTF.

This clone appeared a few times. The gene calls are TRBV5-1 and TRBJ2-1; 8 bases align to TRBD2. The CDR3 has 15 residues. V lost 4 bases, J lost 3 bases, and 6 bases stayed unmatched. Germline CDR1 is SGHRS and CDR2 is YFSETQ. The CDR3 sequence: CASSAGLVNYNEQFF. CDR3 DNA sequence: TGCGCCAGCAGCGCGGGACTAGTTAACTACAATGAGCAGTTCTTC. The whole variable domain, filled in from reference TRBV5-1 and TRBJ2-1, reads KAGVTQTPRYLIKTRGQQVTLSCSPISGHRSVSWYQQTPGQGLQFLFEYFSETQRNKGNFPGRFSGRQFSNSRSEMNVSTLELGDSALYLCASSAGLVNYNEQFFGPGTRLTVL.

This chain uses TRBV5-1 with TRBJ2-5; D call uncertain. V lost 0 bases and J 0 bases, leaving 9 bases between the germline ends. CDR3 length equals 15 residues. Germline V gives CDR1 SGHRS, CDR2 YFSETQ. The CDR3 DNA follows: TGCGCCAGCAGCTTGGCCTTAGCCCACCAAGAGACCCAGTACTTC. Protein sequence: CASSLALAHQETQYF.

This clone turned up a few times. The V gene is TRBV9, the J gene TRBJ2-7; the match to TRBD2 covers 7 bases. Germline values: CDR1 SGDLS, CDR2 YYNGEE. The V and J ends lost 0 bases and 5 bases, in that order; junction bases with no gene match: 11. This CDR3 region has 16 residues. The CDR3 DNA sequence: TGTGCCAGCAGCGTAGGAGAGGGCGGGAGTAACGACGAGCAGTACTTC. Translating gives CASSVGEGGSNDEQYF.

In this sample, this clone turned up a few times. Other DNA sequences of this sample code for an identical CDR3. This chain uses TRBV6-5 with TRBJ2-1; 9 nucleotides agree with TRBD2. The CDR3 is 15 residues long. V lost 6 bases, J lost 1 base, and 4 bases stayed unmatched. Germline values: CDR1 MNHEY, CDR2 SVGAGI. The CDR3 DNA follows: TGTGCCAGCAGCCTCCTAGCGGGGTCCTACAATGAGCAGTTCTTC. This encodes CASSLLAGSYNEQFF.

CDR3 protein: CASSALAAYTAPNEQFF. In DNA form, the CDR3 reads TGTGCCAGCAGTGCGCTAGCGGCGTATACAGCCCCGAATGAGCAGTTCTTC. The V gene is TRBV7-9, the J gene TRBJ2-1, with 7 bases that match TRBD2. Losses at the gene ends were 6 bases for V and 7 bases for J; bases not matched to a gene: 18. CDR3 length: 17 residues. CDR1 is SEHNR, CDR2 FQNEAQ, per germline (reference sequence).

The chain is built from TRBV11-3 and TRBJ2-1, with 11 bases that match TRBD2. The ends lost 5 bases at V and 7 bases at J; junction bases unmatched: 7. CDR3 length equals 15 residues. The germline V gene has CDR1 SGHNT and CDR2 YENEEA. CDR3 sequence (DNA): TGTGCCAGCAGCCCTACTAGCGGGAGTACTAATGAGCAGTTCTTC. Translated: CASSPTSGSTNEQFF.

The rearrangement joins TRBV5-4 to TRBJ2-1; TRBD2 agrees at 11 bases. Trimming cost V 0 bases and J 0 bases; bases outside gene matches: 2. The V gene's germline CDR1 is SGHNT and CDR2 YYREEE (reference sequence). This CDR3 contains 17 residues. The CDR3 protein is CASSLGLAGSSYNEQFF. The CDR3 DNA follows: TGTGCCAGCAGCTTGGGACTAGCGGGGAGCTCCTACAATGAGCAGTTCTTC.

CDR3 protein: CASSSDLSGQGRNTEAFF. The CDR3 DNA sequence: TGTGCCAGCAGCTCGGACCTCTCGGGACAGGGGAGAAACACTGAAGCTTTCTTT. The rearrangement links TRBV11-2 to TRBJ1-1, with 10 bases matching TRBD1. CDR1 and CDR2 from the germline V gene are SGHAT and FQNNGV. The CDR3 sequence is 18 residues long. Trimming took 4 bases from V and 2 from J; bases not matched to a gene: 13.